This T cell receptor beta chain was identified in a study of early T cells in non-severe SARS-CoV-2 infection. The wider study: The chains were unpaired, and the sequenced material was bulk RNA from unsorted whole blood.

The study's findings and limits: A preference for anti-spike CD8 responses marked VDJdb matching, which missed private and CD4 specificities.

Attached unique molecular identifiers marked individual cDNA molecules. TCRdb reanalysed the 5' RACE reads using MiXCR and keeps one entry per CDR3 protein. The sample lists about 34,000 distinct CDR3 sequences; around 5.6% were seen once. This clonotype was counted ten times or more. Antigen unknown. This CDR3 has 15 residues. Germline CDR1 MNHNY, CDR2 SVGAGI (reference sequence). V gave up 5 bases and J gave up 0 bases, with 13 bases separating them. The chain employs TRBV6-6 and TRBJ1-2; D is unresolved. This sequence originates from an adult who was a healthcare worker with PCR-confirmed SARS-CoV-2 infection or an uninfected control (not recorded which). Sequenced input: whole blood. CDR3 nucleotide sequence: TGTGCCAGCAGTCCCCGAGGTGGTACTAACTATGGCTACACCTTC. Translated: CASSPRGGTNYGYTF.